Listed below are T cell receptor beta chains from one sample, sequenced in a study of shared clonotypes between healthy human individuals. Produced via immunoSEQ multiplex PCR; TCRdb's table is partial and in-frame only. This table has roughly 2.6 million clones, roughly nine tenths appearing once. Sequencing used naive CD4+ T cells sorted from blood. These receptor sequences come from a man between 18 and 29 years old in good health. Each CDR3 is given with its conserved first and last residue. The order of the fields is J gene, V gene, D gene, clone size, CDR3 length, CDR3 DNA, CDR3 protein. D genes are given only for firm matches. The size field is filled for only some rows; it gives once, few, many or a size class.

j_gene: TRBJ1-2; v_gene: TRBV6-5; d_gene: NA; abundance: NA; len: 13; CDR3nt: TGTGCCAGCAGTCCCGACAGCTTCTATGGCTACACCTTC; CDR3aa: CASSPDSFYGYTF
j_gene: TRBJ2-3; v_gene: TRBV19; d_gene: TRBD2; abundance: NA; len: 16; CDR3nt: TGTGCCAGTAGTATAGTCCCAGCGGGATATCCAGATACGCAGTATTTT; CDR3aa: CASSIVPAGYPDTQYF
j_gene: TRBJ2-7; v_gene: TRBV27; d_gene: NA; abundance: NA; len: 18; CDR3nt: TGTGCCAGCAGTTTATTGGGCGGTTACGCGTTAACCACCTACGAGCAGTACTTC; CDR3aa: CASSLLGGYALTTYEQYF
j_gene: TRBJ2-7; v_gene: TRBV5-1; d_gene: TRBD2; abundance: NA; len: 16; CDR3nt: TGCGCCAGCAGCGGCGGTCTAGCGGATCCCAATTACGAGCAGTACTTC; CDR3aa: CASSGGLADPNYEQYF
j_gene: TRBJ2-7; v_gene: TRBV19; d_gene: TRBD1; abundance: NA; len: 15; CDR3nt: TGTGCCAGTAGTACCGGGACAGGATCCACCTACGAGCAGTACTTC; CDR3aa: CASSTGTGSTYEQYF
j_gene: TRBJ2-3; v_gene: TRBV11-2; d_gene: NA; abundance: NA; len: 14; CDR3nt: TGTGCCAGCAGCCCAGGGACCATCACAGATACGCAGTATTTT; CDR3aa: CASSPGTITDTQYF
j_gene: TRBJ1-5; v_gene: TRBV10-1; d_gene: NA; abundance: NA; len: 13; CDR3nt: TGCGCCAGCAGTCGGGGGGAAGGTCAGCCCCAGCATTTT; CDR3aa: CASSRGEGQPQHF
j_gene: TRBJ2-7; v_gene: TRBV7-8; d_gene: NA; abundance: once; len: 15; CDR3nt: TGTGCCAGCAGCTTAGATCACGGCGGGACCGGCGAGCAGTACTTC; CDR3aa: CASSLDHGGTGEQYF
j_gene: TRBJ2-7; v_gene: TRBV7-9; d_gene: TRBD2; abundance: NA; len: 13; CDR3nt: TGTGCCAGCAGCCGGGGGGGTCTGGACGAGCAGTACTTC; CDR3aa: CASSRGGLDEQYF
j_gene: TRBJ1-2; v_gene: TRBV6-6; d_gene: TRBD1; abundance: NA; len: 14; CDR3nt: TGTGCCAGCAGTGATCCCGGACAGGGAGCTGGCTACACCTTC; CDR3aa: CASSDPGQGAGYTF
j_gene: TRBJ2-1; v_gene: TRBV5-1; d_gene: TRBD2; abundance: NA; len: 15; CDR3nt: TGCGCCAGCAGCTTAACAGCGGGGGTAGGAAATGAGCAGTTCTTC; CDR3aa: CASSLTAGVGNEQFF
j_gene: TRBJ1-6; v_gene: TRBV7-9; d_gene: TRBD1; abundance: NA; len: 16; CDR3nt: TGTGCCAGCAGCTTTCGACAGGGGGCTGAGGATTCACCCCTCCACTTT; CDR3aa: CASSFRQGAEDSPLHF
j_gene: TRBJ2-1; v_gene: TRBV7-2; d_gene: NA; abundance: NA; len: 13; CDR3nt: TGTGCCAGCAGCTTAGTAGTTTCTCGCGAGCAGTTCTTC; CDR3aa: CASSLVVSREQFF
j_gene: TRBJ2-3; v_gene: TRBV19; d_gene: NA; abundance: NA; len: 14; CDR3nt: TGTGCCAGTAGTAGGGGGGACAGTACAGATACGCAGTATTTT; CDR3aa: CASSRGDSTDTQYF
j_gene: TRBJ2-5; v_gene: TRBV6-6; d_gene: NA; abundance: NA; len: 13; CDR3nt: TGTGCCAGCAGCTTTCTCCCGAGGGAGACCCAGTACTTC; CDR3aa: CASSFLPRETQYF
j_gene: TRBJ2-3; v_gene: TRBV6-6; d_gene: TRBD2; abundance: NA; len: 15; CDR3nt: TGTGCCAGCAGTCCCAGAGGCGGGAGTACAGATACGCAGTATTTT; CDR3aa: CASSPRGGSTDTQYF
j_gene: TRBJ2-5; v_gene: TRBV11-2; d_gene: TRBD1; abundance: NA; len: 12; CDR3nt: TGTGCCAGCAGCGCACAGGGGGAGACCCAGTACTTC; CDR3aa: CASSAQGETQYF
j_gene: TRBJ1-1; v_gene: TRBV2; d_gene: TRBD1; abundance: NA; len: 14; CDR3nt: TGTGCCAGCAGGGTGGACAGGGGACGAACTGAAGCTTTCTTT; CDR3aa: CASRVDRGRTEAFF
j_gene: TRBJ2-6; v_gene: TRBV2; d_gene: TRBD1; abundance: once; len: 16; CDR3nt: TGTGCCAGCGACGGACAGGGGGCCTCTGGGGCCAACGTCCTGACTTTC; CDR3aa: CASDGQGASGANVLTF
j_gene: TRBJ2-3; v_gene: TRBV10-3; d_gene: NA; abundance: NA; len: 12; CDR3nt: TGTGCCATCAAAAACTCCCTGAATACGCAGTATTTT; CDR3aa: CAIKNSLNTQYF
j_gene: TRBJ2-3; v_gene: TRBV18; d_gene: NA; abundance: NA; len: 16; CDR3nt: TGTGCCAGCTCACCCCAGGGCGGGTCTAGCACAGATACGCAGTATTTT; CDR3aa: CASSPQGGSSTDTQYF
j_gene: TRBJ1-1; v_gene: TRBV6-1; d_gene: NA; abundance: few; len: 13; CDR3nt: TGTGCCAGCAGTGCGGGGGAGAACACTGAAGCTTTCTTT; CDR3aa: CASSAGENTEAFF
j_gene: TRBJ2-7; v_gene: TRBV12-5; d_gene: NA; abundance: once; len: 18; CDR3nt: TGTGCTAGTGGTTTGGGTACAAAAGACACCACCTCCTTCAACGAGCAGTACTTC; CDR3aa: CASGLGTKDTTSFNEQYF
j_gene: TRBJ1-2; v_gene: TRBV19; d_gene: NA; abundance: few; len: 12; CDR3nt: TGTGCCAGTAGTCATCAGAGTGGAGGCTACACCTTC; CDR3aa: CASSHQSGGYTF
j_gene: TRBJ2-5; v_gene: TRBV2; d_gene: TRBD2; abundance: NA; len: 16; CDR3nt: TGTGCCAGCAACCCGCTCGGGACTACTCCACAAGAGACCCAGTACTTC; CDR3aa: CASNPLGTTPQETQYF
j_gene: TRBJ2-7; v_gene: TRBV5-4; d_gene: TRBD2; abundance: NA; len: 16; CDR3nt: TGTGCCAGCAGCTTGGGGCCCCTAGCGGGGGGGTACGAGCAGTACTTC; CDR3aa: CASSLGPLAGGYEQYF
j_gene: TRBJ1-2; v_gene: TRBV6-6; d_gene: NA; abundance: NA; len: 14; CDR3nt: TGTGCCAGCAGCCGCGGACAGAGCGGCTATGGCTACACCTTC; CDR3aa: CASSRGQSGYGYTF
j_gene: TRBJ1-1; v_gene: TRBV5-5; d_gene: NA; abundance: NA; len: 14; CDR3nt: TGTGCCAGCAGCTTGGTTGGGGCGAACACTGAAGCTTTCTTT; CDR3aa: CASSLVGANTEAFF
j_gene: TRBJ2-7; v_gene: TRBV30; d_gene: NA; abundance: NA; len: 12; CDR3nt: TGTGCCTGGGCAACCAGAGCTCCGGAGCAGTACTTC; CDR3aa: CAWATRAPEQYF
j_gene: TRBJ1-2; v_gene: TRBV21-1; d_gene: NA; abundance: NA; len: 16; CDR3nt: TGTGCCAGCAGCAAAGCTTTACAGGGGACTAACTATGGCTACACCTTC; CDR3aa: CASSKALQGTNYGYTF
j_gene: TRBJ2-2; v_gene: TRBV21-1; d_gene: NA; abundance: NA; len: 18; CDR3nt: TGTGCCAGCAGCAAAGGGGCTAACAGGGGAATGGTCACCGGGGAGCTGTTTTTT; CDR3aa: CASSKGANRGMVTGELFF
j_gene: TRBJ2-7; v_gene: TRBV5-1; d_gene: NA; abundance: NA; len: 11; CDR3nt: TGCGCCAGCAGCTTGGAAGGGGCTCTGCACTTC; CDR3aa: CASSLEGALHF
j_gene: TRBJ2-7; v_gene: TRBV25-1; d_gene: NA; abundance: once; len: 13; CDR3nt: TGTGCCAGCACGTCAGGGGCCGTCTACGAGCAGTACTTC; CDR3aa: CASTSGAVYEQYF
j_gene: TRBJ1-1; v_gene: TRBV6-1; d_gene: TRBD1; abundance: NA; len: 15; CDR3nt: TGTGCCAGCAGTTCATGGACAGGGGGTTATGCTGAAGCTTTCTTT; CDR3aa: CASSSWTGGYAEAFF
j_gene: TRBJ2-1; v_gene: TRBV9; d_gene: NA; abundance: NA; len: 12; CDR3nt: TGTGCCAGCAGCGTAGGGTGGAATGAGCAGTTCTTC; CDR3aa: CASSVGWNEQFF
j_gene: TRBJ1-6; v_gene: TRBV30; d_gene: NA; abundance: few; len: 13; CDR3nt: TGTGCCTGGAGTGTAGGCAGAGGTTCACCCCTCCACTTT; CDR3aa: CAWSVGRGSPLHF
j_gene: TRBJ1-2; v_gene: TRBV28; d_gene: NA; abundance: NA; len: 12; CDR3nt: TGTGCCAGCAACGAACAGGGTTCTAGCTACACCTTC; CDR3aa: CASNEQGSSYTF
j_gene: TRBJ2-2; v_gene: TRBV5-4; d_gene: NA; abundance: NA; len: 12; CDR3nt: TGTGCCAGCAGCTACTACACCGGGGAGCTGTTTTTT; CDR3aa: CASSYYTGELFF
j_gene: TRBJ2-2; v_gene: TRBV6-1; d_gene: NA; abundance: NA; len: 16; CDR3nt: TGTGCCAGCAGTGACCGGAACAGCCCCTTCGCCGGGGAGCTGTTTTTT; CDR3aa: CASSDRNSPFAGELFF
j_gene: TRBJ2-5; v_gene: TRBV10-3; d_gene: NA; abundance: NA; len: 15; CDR3nt: TGTGCCATCAGTGAGTGGGACGGAGACCAAGAGACCCAGTACTTC; CDR3aa: CAISEWDGDQETQYF
j_gene: TRBJ1-4; v_gene: TRBV18; d_gene: NA; abundance: NA; len: 15; CDR3nt: TGTGCCAGCTCACCGGGGACGCATGGCGGTGAAAAACTGTTTTTT; CDR3aa: CASSPGTHGGEKLFF
j_gene: TRBJ1-1; v_gene: TRBV18; d_gene: NA; abundance: NA; len: 14; CDR3nt: TGTGCCAGCTCACCAGGCAGCTTGAACACTGAAGCTTTCTTT; CDR3aa: CASSPGSLNTEAFF
j_gene: TRBJ1-6; v_gene: TRBV6-1; d_gene: TRBD1; abundance: NA; len: 12; CDR3nt: TGTGCCAGCAGTGAAACAGACAGGGTAGTCCACTTT; CDR3aa: CASSETDRVVHF